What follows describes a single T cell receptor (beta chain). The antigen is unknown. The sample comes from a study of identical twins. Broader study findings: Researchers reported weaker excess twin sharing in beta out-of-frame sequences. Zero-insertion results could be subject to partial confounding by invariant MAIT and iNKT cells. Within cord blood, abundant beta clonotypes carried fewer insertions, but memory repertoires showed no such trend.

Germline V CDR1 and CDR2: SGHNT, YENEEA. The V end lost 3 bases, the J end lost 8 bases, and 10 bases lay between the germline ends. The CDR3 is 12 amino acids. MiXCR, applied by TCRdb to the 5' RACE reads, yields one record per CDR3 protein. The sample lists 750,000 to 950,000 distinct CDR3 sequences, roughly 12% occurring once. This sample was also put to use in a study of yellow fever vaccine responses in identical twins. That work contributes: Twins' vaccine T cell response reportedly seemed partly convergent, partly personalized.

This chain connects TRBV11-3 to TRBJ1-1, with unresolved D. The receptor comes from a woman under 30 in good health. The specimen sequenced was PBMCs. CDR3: CASSLETSEAFF. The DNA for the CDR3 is TGTGCCAGCAGCTTGGAAACCAGCGAAGCTTTCTTT. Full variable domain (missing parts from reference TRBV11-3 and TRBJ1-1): EAGVVQSPRYKIIEKKQPVAFWCNPISGHNTLYWYLQNLGQGPELLIRYENEEAVDDSQLPKDRFSAERLKGVDSTLKIQPAELGDSAVYLCASSLETSEAFFGQGTRLTVV.